A single TCR beta chain is shown here with its context. Its recognized antigen is unknown. Per-base quality was not reported, and no clone a single base away is much larger than it. Library construction relied on 5' RACE. The instrument given in TCRdb is Illumina MiSeq. TCRdb redid the processing of the public reads, applying fastp at Q25 and MiXCR, and retained in-frame beta chains. Each CDR3 protein gets just one entry, which takes the most common genes and DNA from the rows behind it. In all, the sample holds about 96,000 distinct CDR3 sequences, and roughly a sixth of those were seen once. The ten largest clones add up to about 6% of the sample. These data belong to a study of T cells of healthy individuals (dated by TCRdb to 2017 to 2018). The clonotype comes from a human donor in good health.

In nucleotides, the sequence is TGTGCCAGCAGCGTCGGGGGGTTGGGTCAGCCCCAGCATTTT. Translated, it reads CASSVGGLGQPQHF. The V gene is TRBV9 and the J gene is TRBJ1-5; TRBD1 is perhaps the D gene, given 5 matching bases. Including the terminal cysteine and phenylalanine, the CDR3 comprises 14 residues. Here the CDR3 DNA is all that survives: 42 bases in frame from base 1. From a lookup of the germline V gene, CDR1 and CDR2 are SGDLS and YYNGEE. V gives up 2 bases and J gives up 6 bases, and the segment between their germline ends measures 12 bases.